A selection of T cell receptor beta chains follows, all from one sample in a study of blood T cell repertoires in COVID-19. The assay was immunoSEQ multiplex PCR, and TCRdb's table has in-frame clones only and misses some. The sample has approximately 460,000 clones; 89% are singletons. The specimen sequenced was peripheral blood. These TCRs come from a man aged 18 to 30 with COVID-19, enrolled during active disease. CDR3s include the opening cysteine and the closing phenylalanine or tryptophan. The D gene is left open where the match is weak. A row's size may be missing; if present it is once, few, many or a size class.

D	V	J	size	CDR3	DNA
.	TRBV4-1	TRBJ1-4	.	CASSQASNYIEKLFF	TGCGCCAGCAGCCAAGCTAGCAATTACATTGAAAAACTGTTTTTT
.	TRBV19	TRBJ1-2	.	CASSIARRNYGYTF	TGTGCCAGTAGTATAGCAAGGAGAAACTATGGCTACACCTTC
TRBD1	TRBV5-1	TRBJ2-7	.	CASSSDRVEQYF	TGCGCCAGCAGCTCTGACAGGGTCGAGCAGTACTTC
.	TRBV19	TRBJ1-6	.	CASSTLGGFRSPLHF	TGTGCCAGTAGTACCCTAGGGGGTTTTCGTTCACCCCTCCACTTT
TRBD2	TRBV5-4	TRBJ2-3	.	CASRPGLAVTDTQYF	TGTGCCAGCAGACCAGGACTAGCGGTCACAGATACGCAGTATTTT
.	TRBV10-1	TRBJ1-2	.	CASSESRRNYGYTF	TGCGCCAGCAGTGAGTCGAGGAGAAACTATGGCTACACCTTC
TRBD1	TRBV19	TRBJ2-5	.	CASKAGDSQETQYF	TGTGCCAGTAAAGCCGGGGACAGTCAAGAGACCCAGTACTTC
.	TRBV6-5	TRBJ2-3	once	CASQGAGRSTDTQYF	TGTGCCAGCCAAGGTGCGGGCCGTAGCACAGATACGCAGTATTTT
TRBD2	TRBV5-4	TRBJ2-7	.	CASSLVGGRAYEQYF	TGTGCCAGCAGCTTGGTGGGAGGGAGGGCCTACGAGCAGTACTTC
.	TRBV6-5	TRBJ1-5	once	CASQGSGWDDQPQHF	TGTGCCAGTCAGGGGTCGGGGTGGGACGACCAGCCCCAGCATTTT
.	TRBV2	TRBJ2-5	.	CASSPTTRAETQYF	TGTGCCAGCAGTCCCACGACTAGGGCAGAGACCCAGTACTTC
TRBD2	TRBV10-3	TRBJ2-1	.	CAISPRAGGPYNEQFF	TGTGCCATCAGCCCGAGGGCGGGAGGGCCCTACAATGAGCAGTTCTTC
.	TRBV28	TRBJ1-6	.	CASSLYQGFSPLHF	TGTGCCAGCAGTTTATACCAGGGGTTTTCACCCCTCCACTTT
.	TRBV7-9	TRBJ2-5	.	CASSVTGKETQYF	TGTGCCAGCAGCGTGACAGGAAAAGAGACCCAGTACTTC
TRBD2	TRBV27	TRBJ2-7	.	CASSRTSGFYEQYF	TGTGCCAGCAGCAGGACTAGCGGGTTTTACGAGCAGTACTTC
.	TRBV7-9	TRBJ2-1	.	CASSLPGAYNEQFF	TGTGCCAGCAGCTTACCAGGGGCCTACAATGAGCAGTTCTTC
TRBD2	TRBV11-2	TRBJ2-5	.	CASSLSRASGKETQYF	TGTGCCAGCAGCTTGAGCCGGGCTAGCGGCAAAGAGACCCAGTACTTC
.	TRBV7-3	TRBJ1-1	.	CASSLVGGSRTEAFF	TGTGCCAGCAGCTTAGTTGGCGGGAGTCGGACTGAAGCTTTCTTT
TRBD1	TRBV28	TRBJ2-1	.	CASSGGTGRYNEQFF	TGTGCCAGCAGTGGTGGGACAGGGAGGTACAATGAGCAGTTCTTC
.	TRBV14	TRBJ1-1	.	CASSRNTEAFF	TGTGCCAGCTCGCGGAACACTGAAGCTTTCTTT
TRBD1	TRBV15	TRBJ1-4	once	CATSRDRDRLRRAEKLFF	TGTGCCACCAGCAGAGACCGGGACAGGTTGAGAAGAGCTGAAAAACTGTTTTTT
TRBD2	TRBV30	TRBJ2-1	.	CAWRLAGGLGQFF	TGTGCCTGGAGACTAGCGGGAGGGTTGGGGCAGTTCTTC
.	TRBV14	TRBJ1-6	.	CASSPGDSPLHF	TGTGCCAGCAGCCCGGGTGATTCACCCCTCCACTTT
TRBD2	TRBV5-6	TRBJ2-5	.	CASSLLAKETQYF	TGTGCCAGCAGCCTACTAGCGAAAGAGACCCAGTACTTC
.	TRBV11-2	TRBJ1-4	.	CASSHYPREDATNEKLFF	TGTGCCAGCAGCCATTACCCTCGGGAGGATGCAACTAATGAAAAACTGTTTTTT
.	TRBV4-1	TRBJ1-5	few	CASSQTDRNEVWPQHF	TGCGCCAGCAGCCAAACCGACAGAAACGAGGTGTGGCCCCAGCATTTT
.	TRBV7-6	TRBJ2-5	.	CASSDSPGETQYF	TGTGCCAGCAGTGACAGTCCAGGGGAGACCCAGTACTTC
.	TRBV21-1	TRBJ2-3	once	CASSKHGRARGDTQYF	TGTGCCAGCAGCAAACACGGGAGGGCGAGGGGGGATACGCAGTATTTT
.	TRBV2	TRBJ2-5	.	CASSDVWRQYF	TGTGCCAGCAGCGACGTCTGGCGGCAGTACTTC
.	TRBV5-5	TRBJ2-3	.	CASSLSWGGTDTQYF	TGTGCCAGCAGCTTATCGTGGGGAGGCACAGATACGCAGTATTTT
TRBD2	TRBV7-6	TRBJ2-3	.	CASSHASGGATDTQYF	TGTGCCAGCAGCCACGCTAGCGGGGGGGCAACGGATACGCAGTATTTT
TRBD2	TRBV24-1	TRBJ2-1	.	CATSEWTGGSYNEQFF	TGTGCCACCAGTGAGTGGACGGGAGGGTCCTACAATGAGCAGTTCTTC
.	TRBV7-9	TRBJ1-1	.	CASTLDRNTEAFF	TGTGCCAGCACCTTGGACAGGAACACTGAAGCTTTCTTT
TRBD2	TRBV6-5	TRBJ2-7	.	CASSAGGGYEQYF	TGTGCCAGCAGCGCGGGCGGGGGATACGAGCAGTACTTC
.	TRBV27	TRBJ2-1	.	CASGWLGGGDEQFF	TGTGCCAGCGGTTGGTTAGGAGGTGGTGATGAGCAGTTCTTC
.	TRBV7-9	TRBJ1-1	few	CASRLTGNTEAFF	TGTGCCAGCAGGTTGACAGGGAACACTGAAGCTTTCTTT
TRBD2	TRBV27	TRBJ2-5	.	CASSQIIAGGPKTQYF	TGTGCCAGCAGTCAAATAATAGCGGGAGGGCCAAAGACCCAGTACTTC
.	TRBV24-1	TRBJ1-1	.	CATSDLTGREAFF	TGTGCCACCAGTGATTTAACAGGGCGTGAAGCTTTCTTT
.	TRBV24-1	TRBJ1-2	.	CATSEGGYGYTF	TGTGCCACCAGTGAGGGGGGCTATGGCTACACCTTC
.	TRBV7-4	TRBJ1-5	.	CASNRSYQPQHF	TGTGCCAGCAACAGGTCTTATCAGCCCCAGCATTTT
TRBD1	TRBV7-8	TRBJ1-1	.	CASSHRGGDTEAFF	TGTGCCAGCAGCCACAGGGGTGGGGACACTGAAGCTTTCTTT
TRBD2	TRBV24-1	TRBJ2-5	.	CATSDSAGGGSGETQYF	TGTGCCACCAGTGATTCTGCTGGGGGAGGGTCGGGAGAGACCCAGTACTTC
.	TRBV27	TRBJ1-2	.	CASSYRASNYGYTF	TGTGCCAGCAGTTACAGGGCTTCTAACTATGGCTACACCTTC
TRBD1	TRBV6-5	TRBJ2-7	.	CASRTGVYEQYF	TGTGCCAGCAGAACAGGGGTTTACGAGCAGTACTTC
.	TRBV4-2	TRBJ2-7	.	CASSQELVYEQYF	TGTGCCAGCAGCCAAGAACTAGTCTACGAGCAGTACTTC
TRBD2	TRBV11-2	TRBJ2-1	.	CASRTTSGRANEQFF	TGTGCCAGCAGGACGACTAGCGGGAGGGCCAATGAGCAGTTCTTC
.	TRBV5-4	TRBJ1-3	.	CASSLDISGNTIYF	TGTGCCAGCAGCTTGGATATCTCTGGAAACACCATATATTTT
TRBD2	TRBV4-1	TRBJ2-3	.	CASSQDKAGGPGDTQYF	TGCGCCAGCAGCCAAGATAAAGCGGGGGGGCCGGGAGATACGCAGTATTTT
TRBD2	TRBV18	TRBJ2-1	.	CASSPRLAGGNEQFF	TGTGCCAGCTCACCCCGACTAGCCGGGGGCAATGAGCAGTTCTTC
TRBD1	TRBV30	TRBJ2-3	.	CAWTPDRVPDTQYF	TGTGCCTGGACCCCGGACAGGGTGCCAGATACGCAGTATTTT
.	TRBV5-1	TRBJ1-2	.	CASSLEGVGGYGYTF	TGCGCCAGCAGCTTGGAGGGGGTCGGCGGCTATGGCTACACCTTC